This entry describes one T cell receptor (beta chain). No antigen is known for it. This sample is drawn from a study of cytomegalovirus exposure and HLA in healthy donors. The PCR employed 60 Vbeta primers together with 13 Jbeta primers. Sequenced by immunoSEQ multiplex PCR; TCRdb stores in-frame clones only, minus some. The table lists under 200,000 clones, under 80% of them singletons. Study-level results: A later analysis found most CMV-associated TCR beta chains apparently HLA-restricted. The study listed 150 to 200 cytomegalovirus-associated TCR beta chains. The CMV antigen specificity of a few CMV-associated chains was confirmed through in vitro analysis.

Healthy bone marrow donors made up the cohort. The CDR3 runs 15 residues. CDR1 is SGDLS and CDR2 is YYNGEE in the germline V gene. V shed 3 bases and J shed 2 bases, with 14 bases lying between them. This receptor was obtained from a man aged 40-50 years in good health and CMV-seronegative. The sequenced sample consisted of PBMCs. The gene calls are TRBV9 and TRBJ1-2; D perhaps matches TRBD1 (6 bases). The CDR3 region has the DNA TGTGCCAGCAGCGGTAGAGATACAGGGAACTATGGCTACACCTTC. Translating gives CASSGRDTGNYGYTF.